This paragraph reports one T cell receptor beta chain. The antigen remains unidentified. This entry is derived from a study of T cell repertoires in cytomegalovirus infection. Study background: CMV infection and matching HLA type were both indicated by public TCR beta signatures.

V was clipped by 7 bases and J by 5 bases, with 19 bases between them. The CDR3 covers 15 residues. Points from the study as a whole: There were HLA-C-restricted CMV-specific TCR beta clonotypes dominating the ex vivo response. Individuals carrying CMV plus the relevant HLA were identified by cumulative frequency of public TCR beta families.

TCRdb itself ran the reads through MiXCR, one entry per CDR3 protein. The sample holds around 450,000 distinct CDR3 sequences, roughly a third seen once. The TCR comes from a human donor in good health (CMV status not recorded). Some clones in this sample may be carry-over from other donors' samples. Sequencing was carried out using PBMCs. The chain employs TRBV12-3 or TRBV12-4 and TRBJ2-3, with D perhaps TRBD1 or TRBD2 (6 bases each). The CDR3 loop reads CASTRGGGSRDTQYF. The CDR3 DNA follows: TGTGCCAGCACCCGAGGAGGGGGAAGTAGAGATACGCAGTATTTT.